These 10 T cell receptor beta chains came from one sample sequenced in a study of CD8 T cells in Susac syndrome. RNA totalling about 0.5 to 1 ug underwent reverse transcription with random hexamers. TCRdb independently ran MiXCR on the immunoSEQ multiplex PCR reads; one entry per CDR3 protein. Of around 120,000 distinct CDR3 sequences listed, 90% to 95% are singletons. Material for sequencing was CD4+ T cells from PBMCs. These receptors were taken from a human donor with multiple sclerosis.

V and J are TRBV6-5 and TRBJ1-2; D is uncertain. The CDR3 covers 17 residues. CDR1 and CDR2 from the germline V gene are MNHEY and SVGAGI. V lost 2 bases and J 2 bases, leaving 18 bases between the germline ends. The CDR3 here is CASSYEALPNSNYGYTF. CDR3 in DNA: TGTGCCAGCAGTTACGAGGCCCTCCCTAACTCCAACTATGGCTACACCTTC.

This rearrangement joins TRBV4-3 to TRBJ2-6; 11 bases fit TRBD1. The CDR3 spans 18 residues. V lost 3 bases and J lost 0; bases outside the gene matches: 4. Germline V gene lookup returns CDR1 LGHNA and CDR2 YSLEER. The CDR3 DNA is TGCGCCAGCAGCCATAGGACAGGGGGCGTCTCTGGGGCCAACGTCCTGACTTTC. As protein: CASSHRTGGVSGANVLTF.

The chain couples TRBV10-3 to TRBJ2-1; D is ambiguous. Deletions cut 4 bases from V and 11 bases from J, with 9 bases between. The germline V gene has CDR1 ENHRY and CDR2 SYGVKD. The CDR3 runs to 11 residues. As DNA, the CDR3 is TGTGCCATCAGTGCGGACCATCAGCAGTTCTTC. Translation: CAISADHQQFF.

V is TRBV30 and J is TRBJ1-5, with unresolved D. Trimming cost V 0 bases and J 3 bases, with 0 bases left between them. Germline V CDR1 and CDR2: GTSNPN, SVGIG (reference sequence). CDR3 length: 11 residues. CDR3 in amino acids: CAWSVNQPQHF. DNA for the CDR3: TGTGCCTGGAGTGTCAATCAGCCCCAGCATTTT.

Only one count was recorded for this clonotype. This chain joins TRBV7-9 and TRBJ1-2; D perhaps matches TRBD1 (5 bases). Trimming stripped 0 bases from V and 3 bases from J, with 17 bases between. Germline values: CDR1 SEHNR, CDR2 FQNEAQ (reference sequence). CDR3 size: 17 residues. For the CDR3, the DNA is TGTGCCAGCAGCTTAGCGCGTACGGCAGGGATCGACTATGGCTACACCTTC. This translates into CASSLARTAGIDYGYTF. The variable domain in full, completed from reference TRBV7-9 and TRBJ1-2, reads DTGVSQNPRHKITKRGQNVTFRCDPISEHNRLYWYRQTLGQGPEFLTYFQNEAQLEKSRLLSDRFSAERPKGSFSTLEIQRTEQGDSAMYLCASSLARTAGIDYGYTFGSGTRLTVV.

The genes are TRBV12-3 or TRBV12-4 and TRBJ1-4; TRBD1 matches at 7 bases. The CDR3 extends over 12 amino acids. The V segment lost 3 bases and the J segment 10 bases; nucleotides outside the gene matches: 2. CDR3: CASSLTGLKLFF. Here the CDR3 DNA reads TGTGCCAGCAGTTTGACAGGGTTAAAACTGTTTTTT.

The CDR3: CASSQKENSPLHF. The CDR3 DNA sequence: TGCGCCAGCAGCCAAAAGGAAAATTCACCCCTCCACTTT. The chain is built from TRBV4-3 and TRBJ1-6; D uncertain. This CDR3 region has 13 residues. Trimming left V 2 bases short and J 7 bases short, with 6 bases between. Germline V gives CDR1 LGHNA, CDR2 YSLEER.

The CDR3 reads CSVLVPGSRNTEAFF. Written as DNA, the CDR3 is TGCAGCGTCCTCGTTCCCGGCAGTAGGAACACTGAAGCTTTCTTT. This chain connects TRBV29-1 to TRBJ1-1; D is unclear. CDR1 SQVTM and CDR2 ANQGSEA come from the germline V gene. The CDR3 totals 15 residues. The germline V and J ends were trimmed by 6 bases and 1 base, with 18 bases remaining between them.

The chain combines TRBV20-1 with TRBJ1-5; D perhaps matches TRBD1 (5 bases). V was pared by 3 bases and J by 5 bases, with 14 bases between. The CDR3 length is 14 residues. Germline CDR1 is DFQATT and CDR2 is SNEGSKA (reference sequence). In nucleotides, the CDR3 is TGCAGTGCTAGTGTGGGGATCAGGGATCAGCCCCAGCATTTT. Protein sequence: CSASVGIRDQPQHF.

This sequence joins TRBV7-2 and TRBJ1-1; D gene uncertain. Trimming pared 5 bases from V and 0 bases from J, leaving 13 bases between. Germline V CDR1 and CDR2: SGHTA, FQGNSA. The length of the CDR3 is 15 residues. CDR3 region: CASSPTTVLNTEAFF. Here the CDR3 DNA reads TGTGCCAGCAGCCCCACTACGGTTTTGAACACTGAAGCTTTCTTT. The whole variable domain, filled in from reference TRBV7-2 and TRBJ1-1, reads GAGVSQSPSNKVTEKGKDVELRCDPISGHTALYWYRQSLGQGLEFLIYFQGNSAPDKSGLPSDRFSAERTGGSVSTLTIQRTQQEDSAVYLCASSPTTVLNTEAFFGQGTRLTVV.